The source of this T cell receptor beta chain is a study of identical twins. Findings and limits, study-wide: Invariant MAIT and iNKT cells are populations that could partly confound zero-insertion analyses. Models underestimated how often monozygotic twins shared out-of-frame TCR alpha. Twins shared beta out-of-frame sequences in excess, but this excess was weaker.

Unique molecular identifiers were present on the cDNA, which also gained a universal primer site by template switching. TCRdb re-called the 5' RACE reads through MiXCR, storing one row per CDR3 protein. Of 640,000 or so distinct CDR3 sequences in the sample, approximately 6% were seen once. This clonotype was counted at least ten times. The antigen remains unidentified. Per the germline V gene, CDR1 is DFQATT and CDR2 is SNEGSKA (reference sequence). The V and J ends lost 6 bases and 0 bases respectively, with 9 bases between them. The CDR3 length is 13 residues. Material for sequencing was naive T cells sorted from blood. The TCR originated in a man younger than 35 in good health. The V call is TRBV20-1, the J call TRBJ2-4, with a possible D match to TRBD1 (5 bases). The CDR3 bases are TGCAGTGCCGGACACCCAGCCAAAAACATTCAGTACTTC. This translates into CSAGHPAKNIQYF.